The present T cell receptor (beta chain) was sequenced within a study of OX40 agonist ivuxolimab in advanced cancers. Study-level points and caveats: Antigen specificity was not determined for the expanded peripheral T cells.

V lost 3 bases and J lost 8; bases outside the gene matches: 12. Germline CDR1 and CDR2: ENHRY and SYGVKD. The CDR3 spans 16 residues. Sequencing used immunoSEQ multiplex PCR; TCRdb keeps in-frame clones, though not all of them. The sample holds over 60,000 clones, roughly nine tenths seen once. As regards this clone: Its antigen is unidentified.

This rearrangement joins TRBV10-3 to TRBJ2-1; 8 bases are a match to TRBD2. The sample consisted of CD4+ or CD8+ T cells sorted from blood, taken in a trial of the OX40 agonist ivuxolimab. The TCR originated in an adult with an advanced solid tumor such as melanoma, head and neck, liver or kidney cancer. The CDR3 DNA is TGTGCCATCAGTGATCCAAGACTAGCGACGGGCGATGAGCAGTTCTTC. Encoded protein: CAISDPRLATGDEQFF.